One T cell receptor (beta chain) is described in this entry. The sample is drawn from a study of graft-versus-host responses after intestinal transplantation. Generated by immunoSEQ multiplex PCR, the TCRdb table keeps only in-frame clones and is missing some. This sample yields 14,000 to 15,000 clones, of which around 94% are seen a single time; 0.55% to 0.9% belongs to the top ten. The CDR3 loop spans 17 amino acids. The V and J genes are TRBV1 and TRBJ2-2; the listed D gene, TRBD2, was not tested against the DNA. TRBV1 corresponds to a pseudogene. The sequencing here drew on PBMCs, taken 9 days after transplant. The sequence came from a human patient who received an intestinal transplant, so some T cells may come from the graft donor. Here the CDR3 reads CTSSQDQLAGGPGELFF. The DNA for the CDR3 is TGCACCAGCAGCCAAGATCAACTAGCGGGAGGGCCCGGGGAGCTGTTTTTT.